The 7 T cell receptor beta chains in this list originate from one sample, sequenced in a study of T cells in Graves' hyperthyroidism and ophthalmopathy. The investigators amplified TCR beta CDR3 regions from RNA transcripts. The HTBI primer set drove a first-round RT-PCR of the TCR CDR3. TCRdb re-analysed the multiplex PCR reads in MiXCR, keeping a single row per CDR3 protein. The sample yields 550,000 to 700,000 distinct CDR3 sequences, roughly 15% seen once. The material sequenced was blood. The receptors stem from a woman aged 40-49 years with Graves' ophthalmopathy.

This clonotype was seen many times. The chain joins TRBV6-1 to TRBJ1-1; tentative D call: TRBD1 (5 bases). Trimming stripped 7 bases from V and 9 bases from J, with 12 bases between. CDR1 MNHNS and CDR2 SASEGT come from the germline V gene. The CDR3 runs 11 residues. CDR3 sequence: CASTKGLKAFF. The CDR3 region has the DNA TGTGCCAGCACCAAGGGGCTTAAAGCTTTCTTT.

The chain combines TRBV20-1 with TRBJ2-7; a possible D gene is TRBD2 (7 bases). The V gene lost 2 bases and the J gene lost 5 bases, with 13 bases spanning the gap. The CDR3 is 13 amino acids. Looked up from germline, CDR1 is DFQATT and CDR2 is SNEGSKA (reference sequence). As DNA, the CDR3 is TGCAGTGCTAGACCCGGGGGGCCCCACGAGCAGTACTTC. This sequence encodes CSARPGGPHEQYF.

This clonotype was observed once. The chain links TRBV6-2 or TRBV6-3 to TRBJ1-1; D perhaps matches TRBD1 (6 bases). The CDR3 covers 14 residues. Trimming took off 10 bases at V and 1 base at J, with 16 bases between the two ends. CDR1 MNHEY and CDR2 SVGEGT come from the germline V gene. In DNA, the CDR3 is TGTGCCACTCGCCCAGGGGCCGCGAACACTGAAGCTTTCTTT. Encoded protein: CATRPGAANTEAFF.

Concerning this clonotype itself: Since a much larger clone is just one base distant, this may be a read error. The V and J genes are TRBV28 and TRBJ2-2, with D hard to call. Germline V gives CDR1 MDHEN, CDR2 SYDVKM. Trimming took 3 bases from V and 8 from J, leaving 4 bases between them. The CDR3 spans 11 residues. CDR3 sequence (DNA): TGTGCCAGCAGTTTTCAAGGGGAGCTGTTTTTT. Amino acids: CASSFQGELFF.

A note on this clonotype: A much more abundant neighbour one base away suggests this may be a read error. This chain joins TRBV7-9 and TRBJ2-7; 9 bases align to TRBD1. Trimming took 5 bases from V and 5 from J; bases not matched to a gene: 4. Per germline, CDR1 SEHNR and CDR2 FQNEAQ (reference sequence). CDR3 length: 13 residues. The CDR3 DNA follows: TGTGCCAGCAGCCAAACAGGGGGCCACGAGCAGTACTTC. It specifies CASSQTGGHEQYF.

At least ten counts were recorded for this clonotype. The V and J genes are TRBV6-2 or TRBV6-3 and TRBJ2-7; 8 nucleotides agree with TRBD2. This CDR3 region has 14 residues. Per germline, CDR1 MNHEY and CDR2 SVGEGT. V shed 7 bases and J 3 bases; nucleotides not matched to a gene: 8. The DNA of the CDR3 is TGTGCCAGCACCGTAGCGGGGATCGTCTACGAGCAGTACTTC. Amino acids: CASTVAGIVYEQYF.

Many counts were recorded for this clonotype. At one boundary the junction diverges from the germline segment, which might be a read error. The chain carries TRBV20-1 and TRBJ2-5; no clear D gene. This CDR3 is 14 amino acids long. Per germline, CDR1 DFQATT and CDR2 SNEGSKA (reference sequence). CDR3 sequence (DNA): TGCAGTGCCCGTCGTGGCACTTCTCTGGAGACCCGGTACTTC. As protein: CSARRGTSLETRYF.